Listed below are T cell receptor beta chains from one sample, sequenced in a study of identical twins. TCRdb itself ran the 5' RACE reads through MiXCR, one entry per CDR3 protein. Of about 240,000 distinct CDR3 sequences in the sample, roughly 12% were seen once. The same specimen was also included in a second study, on yellow fever vaccine responses in identical twins.

Material: memory (CD45RO+) T cells sorted from blood. The receptors were sampled from a woman aged 18-35 years in good health. CDR3s include the opening cysteine and the closing phenylalanine or tryptophan. D genes are given only for firm matches. The size of a clone is reported for some rows only, either as once, few or many, or as a class for expanded clones.

v_gene	d_gene	abundance	j_gene	CDR3aa	CDR3nt
TRBV12-3/TRBV12-4	TRBD1	many	TRBJ2-1	CASSPGTVYNEQFF	TGTGCCAGCAGCCCCGGGACAGTTTACAATGAGCAGTTCTTC
TRBV5-1	-	-	TRBJ2-1	CASSEGSRAHEQFF	TGCGCCAGCAGCGAAGGGAGCAGGGCACATGAGCAGTTCTTC
TRBV5-1	-	-	TRBJ2-6	CASSLAGLNSGANVLTF	TGCGCCAGCAGCTTGGCCGGACTGAACTCTGGGGCCAACGTCCTGACTTTC
TRBV7-8	-	few	TRBJ2-5	CASSLVPLKGQETQYF	TGTGCCAGCAGCTTAGTACCTCTAAAGGGGCAAGAGACCCAGTACTTC
TRBV6-1	-	many	TRBJ1-1	CASSETLNTEAFF	TGTGCCAGCAGTGAGACCTTGAACACTGAAGCTTTCTTT
TRBV4-2	-	-	TRBJ2-3	CASSQDPYPSDRADTQYF	TGTGCCAGCAGCCAAGATCCCTACCCTAGCGATCGAGCAGATACGCAGTATTTT
TRBV7-2	-	many	TRBJ1-3	CASSPTNSGNTIYF	TGTGCCAGCAGCCCGACTAACTCTGGAAACACCATATATTTT
TRBV10-3	-	-	TRBJ2-7	CAISPDPYEQYF	TGTGCCATCAGCCCCGATCCCTACGAGCAGTACTTC
TRBV20-1	TRBD1	-	TRBJ2-1	CSARERDRAYNEQFF	TGCAGTGCTAGGGAGCGGGACAGGGCATACAATGAGCAGTTCTTC
TRBV20-1	-	-	TRBJ2-5	CSAKFGQETQYF	TGCAGTGCTAAATTTGGACAAGAGACCCAGTACTTC
TRBV2	TRBD2	few	TRBJ2-1	CASSGVAGVNEQFF	TGTGCCAGCAGTGGAGTGGCGGGGGTCAACGAGCAGTTCTTC
TRBV30	-	-	TRBJ2-3	CAWNFGRADTQYF	TGTGCCTGGAATTTCGGAAGGGCAGATACGCAGTATTTT
TRBV20-1	-	-	TRBJ1-5	CSARGGGSNQPQHF	TGCAGTGCTAGAGGGGGAGGGAGCAATCAGCCCCAGCATTTT
TRBV20-1	TRBD2	-	TRBJ2-6	CSATPELAISGANVLTF	TGCAGTGCTACCCCGGAACTAGCGATCTCTGGGGCCAACGTCCTGACTTTC
TRBV12-3/TRBV12-4	TRBD1	-	TRBJ1-1	CASRTGTLNTEAFF	TGTGCCAGCAGGACAGGGACCTTGAACACTGAAGCTTTCTTT
TRBV29-1	-	many	TRBJ2-3	CSASLGRRNTQYF	TGCAGCGCCTCCCTCGGGAGAAGAAATACGCAGTATTTT
TRBV11-2	-	once	TRBJ2-5	CASSRGSGLEATQYF	TGTGCCAGCAGCCGTGGGAGTGGACTCGAGGCGACCCAGTACTTC
TRBV7-2	-	many	TRBJ2-2	CASSSRGGDTGELFF	TGTGCCAGCAGCTCCCGTGGAGGGGACACCGGGGAGCTGTTTTTT
TRBV5-1	-	-	TRBJ2-1	CASSLDLITYNEEFF	TGCGCCAGCAGCTTGGACCTGATTACCTACAATGAGGAGTTCTTC
TRBV27	-	-	TRBJ2-7	CASSFKDSYSYEQYF	TGTGCCAGCAGTTTCAAAGACTCATATTCCTACGAGCAGTACTTC
TRBV5-1	TRBD2	few	TRBJ2-1	CASSLEGLAGGGKQFF	TGCGCCAGCAGCTTGGAGGGACTAGCGGGGGGCGGCAAGCAGTTCTTC
TRBV6-2/TRBV6-3	-	-	TRBJ2-6	CASSYSGLSGANVLTF	TGTGCCAGCAGTTATAGCGGCCTCTCTGGGGCCAACGTCCTGACTTTC
TRBV9	-	-	TRBJ1-3	CASSVGNSGNTIYF	TGTGCCAGCAGCGTGGGAAACTCTGGAAACACCATATATTTT
TRBV20-1	-	-	TRBJ2-1	CSARDGRSPINEQFF	TGCAGTGCTAGAGACGGACGGAGTCCTATCAATGAGCAGTTCTTC
TRBV11-2	-	few	TRBJ2-3	CASSLSDSKQYF	TGTGCCAGCAGCTTATCGGACAGTAAGCAGTATTTT
TRBV12-5	-	-	TRBJ1-1	CASGLENDRLVNTEAFF	TGTGCTAGTGGTTTGGAAAATGACAGGCTGGTGAACACTGAAGCTTTCTTT
TRBV28	-	-	TRBJ2-3	CASSCDGSSTDTQYF	TGTGCCAGCAGCTGTGACGGATCTAGCACAGATACGCAGTATTTT
TRBV18	TRBD1	few	TRBJ1-2	CASSPTGDPTPSYGYTF	TGTGCCAGCTCACCGACAGGGGACCCCACACCGTCCTATGGCTACACCTTC
TRBV29-1	TRBD1	many	TRBJ1-1	CSVQGASGAFF	TGCAGCGTTCAGGGGGCCTCGGGAGCTTTCTTT
TRBV30	-	few	TRBJ2-7	CAWSVLGSEQYF	TGTGCCTGGAGTGTACTAGGGTCCGAGCAGTACTTC
TRBV15	-	-	TRBJ2-1	CATSSSNVREWGNEQFF	TGTGCCACCAGCAGTTCTAACGTGAGGGAGTGGGGCAATGAGCAGTTCTTC
TRBV6-6	-	few	TRBJ2-3	CASSYSIVPGTQYF	TGTGCCAGCAGTTACTCGATCGTACCGGGGACGCAGTATTTT
TRBV5-1	-	few	TRBJ2-3	CASSLAPGQSVQDTQYF	TGCGCCAGCAGCTTGGCCCCCGGACAGAGTGTTCAAGATACGCAGTATTTT
TRBV9	TRBD2	-	TRBJ2-5	CASSVGGGPEETQYF	TGTGCCAGCAGCGTAGGCGGGGGGCCGGAAGAGACCCAGTACTTC
TRBV7-9	-	many	TRBJ2-3	CASSLSGSRTDTQYF	TGTGCCAGCAGCTTAAGCGGGTCGCGCACAGATACGCAGTATTTT
TRBV18	-	-	TRBJ2-4	CASSPGPLAKNIQYF	TGTGCCAGCTCACCAGGGCCACTTGCCAAAAACATTCAGTACTTC
TRBV4-2	-	many	TRBJ2-7	CASSQDERAPVEQYF	TGTGCCAGCAGCCAAGATGAAAGGGCTCCGGTGGAGCAGTACTTC
TRBV15	-	few	TRBJ2-1	CATSPDTEQFF	TGTGCCACCAGCCCGGATACTGAGCAGTTCTTC
TRBV12-3/TRBV12-4	-	many	TRBJ1-5	CASNRKGGNQPQHF	TGTGCCAGCAACCGAAAAGGGGGAAATCAGCCCCAGCATTTT
TRBV7-2	TRBD2	-	TRBJ2-7	CASSLSSTSGQVYEQYF	TGTGCCAGCAGCCTAAGTTCGACTAGCGGACAGGTCTACGAGCAGTACTTC
TRBV10-3	-	-	TRBJ2-3	CAISGSGFTDTQYF	TGTGCCATCAGTGGCAGTGGGTTTACAGATACGCAGTATTTT
TRBV5-1	-	few	TRBJ1-1	CASSLVGAGQNTEAFF	TGCGCCAGCAGCTTGGTGGGGGCGGGGCAGAACACTGAAGCTTTCTTT